This TCR beta chain was recorded in a study of PD-1 blockade in classical Hodgkin lymphoma (dated by TCRdb to 2018 to 2021). Regarding the research as a whole: Nivolumab dosing was 3 mg/kg intravenously every 2 weeks, continuing until either disease progression or unacceptable toxicity. To define a peripheral blood immune signature of response to PD-1 blockade in classical Hodgkin lymphoma, the study combined TCR beta sequencing with CyTOF. Study-level results and caveats: Baseline TCR diversity was reported as lower in newly diagnosed patients than in healthy donors, and lower still in relapsed/refractory patients. Patients starting nivolumab less than 1 year after ASCT had lower diversity and were excluded from later analyses to avoid confounding by immune reconstitution. A significant rise by C4D1 was seen in CD4+ but not CD8+ TCR diversity (p=0.0027 vs p=0.16), with the rise being most apparent in complete responders (p=0.02). Trial patients achieving complete response had baseline diversity similar to newly diagnosed patients, whereas partial responders and progressors had significantly lower diversity. The study was restricted to a single clinical trial cohort, and the causes of repertoire differences, possibly disease activity or prior therapy, were left undefined.

CDR1 and CDR2 are read off the germline V gene as SGDLS and YYNGEE. Its CDR3 holds 15 amino acids, cysteine through phenylalanine. Just the 45-base CDR3 DNA is kept, in frame starting at base 1. The V and J ends are trimmed by 4 bases and 0 bases, leaving 14 bases between them. Genomic DNA was extracted with the Qiagen DNeasy kit from unsorted PBMCs and from negatively selected CD4+ and CD8+ fractions. Using primers that anneal to V and J segments, immunoSEQ multiplex PCR amplified the TCR beta CDR3 regions. A synthetic immune receptor repertoire was used to minimize amplification bias, and any remaining bias was removed computationally after sequencing. In the authors' own workflow: Custom Python scripts were used to quantify repertoire diversity as the Shannon entropy index. Unsorted, CD4+ and CD8+ repertoires were analyzed separately, except in combined analyses where CD4+ and CD8+ sequences were merged in silico. Clonal expansion was defined as a frequency increase of at least 2-fold after treatment compared with C1D1, and clones undetected at baseline were assigned a pseudocount of 0.5. Clones with 0 or 1 copy at C1D1 were defined as singleton clones, while clones with 2 or more copies were defined as non-singleton clones. By matching protein sequences in sorted samples from the same patient, clones expanded in unsorted samples were annotated as CD4+, CD8+ or unknown. Wilcoxon tests on paired samples were used to test diversity changes from C1D1 to C4D1. TCRdb took over this immuneACCESS table, retaining in-frame rearrangements with V and J assigned. Such tables are incomplete; in checked studies, under half of the missing clones stem from an unresolved V gene, and the remainder is unexplained. That table is the source of V, J and clone size, and D and trimming were worked out from the DNA. In all, the sample holds about 36,000 clones, and almost 70% of those were seen once. The leading ten clones occupy 13% to 15% of the sample.

Turning to this clone: Its antigen is unknown. No much larger clonotype is one base removed from it; base qualities were not supplied.

The label giving this sample's time point can be read as: cycle 2 day 1 (C2D1) of nivolumab. Every trial patient had relapsed following autologous stem cell transplantation, and prior brentuximab vedotin exposure was what differed among cohorts A, B and C. The trial cohort was composed of some 57 patients with relapsed/refractory classical Hodgkin lymphoma, for whom complete response, partial response or progressive disease was recorded as best overall response. Single-agent nivolumab was administered to trial patients in the multi-cohort phase II CheckMate 205 trial. An independent review committee assessed best overall response by applying the 2007 International Working Group response criteria. Trial PBMCs were collected immediately before nivolumab initiation (C1D1) and during therapy at cycle 2 day 1 and cycle 4 day 1. Peripheral blood was collected in 8 mL Vacutainer Cell Preparation Tubes, from which PBMCs were isolated by centrifugation and then cryopreserved.

This specimen was peripheral blood mononuclear cells (PBMCs), taken before the second cycle of nivolumab. This receptor chain uses TRBV9 and TRBJ2-7, with TRBD1 as a weak D call on 6 bases. The receptor was isolated from a human donor with classical Hodgkin lymphoma. CDR3 sequence: CASSLQVDSSYEQYF. In nucleotide form, the sequence is TGTGCCAGCAGCCTCCAGGTGGACAGCTCCTACGAGCAGTACTTC.